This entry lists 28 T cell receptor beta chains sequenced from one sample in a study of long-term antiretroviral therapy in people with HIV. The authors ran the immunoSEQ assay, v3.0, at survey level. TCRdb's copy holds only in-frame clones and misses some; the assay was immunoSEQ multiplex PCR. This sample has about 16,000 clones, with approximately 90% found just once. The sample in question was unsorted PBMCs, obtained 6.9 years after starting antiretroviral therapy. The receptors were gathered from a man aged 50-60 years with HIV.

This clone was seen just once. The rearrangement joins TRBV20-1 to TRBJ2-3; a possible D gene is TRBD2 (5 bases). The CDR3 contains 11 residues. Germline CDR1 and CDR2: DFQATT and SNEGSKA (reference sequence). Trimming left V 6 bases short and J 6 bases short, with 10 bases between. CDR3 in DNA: TGCAGTGCAAGTGGGGAGGATACGCAGTATTTT. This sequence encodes CSASGEDTQYF.

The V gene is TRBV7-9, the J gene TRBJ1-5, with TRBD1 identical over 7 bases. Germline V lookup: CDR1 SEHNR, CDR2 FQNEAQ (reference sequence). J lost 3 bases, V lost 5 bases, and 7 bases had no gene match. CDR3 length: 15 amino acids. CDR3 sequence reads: CASSPTGTPNQPQHF. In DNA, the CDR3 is TGTGCCAGCAGCCCGACAGGGACCCCCAATCAGCCCCAGCATTTT.

The CDR3 is CASSRQVATTEAFF. In DNA, the CDR3 is TGTGCCAGCAGCCGACAGGTCGCGACCACTGAAGCTTTCTTT. The rearrangement joins TRBV14 to TRBJ1-1; TRBD1 is a possible D gene (6 bases). The V end lost 4 bases, the J end lost 4 bases, and 13 bases lay between the germline ends. Germline assignment: CDR1 SGHDN and CDR2 FVKESK. This CDR3 region has 14 residues.

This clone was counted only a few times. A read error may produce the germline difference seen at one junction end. CDR3 amino acids: CASSLGVYEGTDTQYF. CDR3 in DNA: TGTGCTAGCAGCTTAGGGGTGTATGAGGGCACAGATACGCAGTATTTT. The rearrangement joins TRBV7-7 to TRBJ2-3; maybe TRBD1 (5 bases). The germline V gene has CDR1 SSHAT and CDR2 FNYEAQ (reference sequence). The CDR3 has 16 amino acids.

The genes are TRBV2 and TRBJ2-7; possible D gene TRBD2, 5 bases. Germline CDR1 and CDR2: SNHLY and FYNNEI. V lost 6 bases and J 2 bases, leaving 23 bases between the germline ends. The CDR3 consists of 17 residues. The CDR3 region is CASRVGRGGDRAYEQYF. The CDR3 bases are TGTGCCAGCAGGGTCGGGCGAGGAGGCGACCGAGCCTACGAGCAGTACTTC.

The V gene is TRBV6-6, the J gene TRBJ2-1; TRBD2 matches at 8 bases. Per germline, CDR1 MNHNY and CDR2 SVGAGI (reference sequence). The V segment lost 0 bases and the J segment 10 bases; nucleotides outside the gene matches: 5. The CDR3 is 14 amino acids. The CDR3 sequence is CASSYSRAGEEQFF. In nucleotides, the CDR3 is TGTGCCAGCAGTTACTCAAGAGCGGGAGAAGAGCAGTTCTTC.

CDR3 nucleotides: TGTGCCAGCAGCGAACAGCCTAACACTGAAGCTTTCTTT. This encodes CASSEQPNTEAFF. The chain uses TRBV7-2 and TRBJ1-1; no firm D call. The germline V and J ends were trimmed by 5 bases and 2 bases, with 9 bases remaining between them. Germline V gene lookup returns CDR1 SGHTA and CDR2 FQGNSA. The CDR3 covers 13 residues.

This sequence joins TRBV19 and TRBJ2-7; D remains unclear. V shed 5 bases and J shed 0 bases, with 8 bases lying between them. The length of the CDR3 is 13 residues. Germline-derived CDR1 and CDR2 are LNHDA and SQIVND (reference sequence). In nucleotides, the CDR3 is TGTGCCAGTAGTTTCGGTCCCTCCTACGAGCAGTACTTC. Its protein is CASSFGPSYEQYF.

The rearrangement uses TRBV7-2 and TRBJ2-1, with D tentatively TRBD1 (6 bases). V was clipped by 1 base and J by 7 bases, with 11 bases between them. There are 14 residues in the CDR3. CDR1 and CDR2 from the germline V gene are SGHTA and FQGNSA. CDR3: CASSLDGTRNEQFF. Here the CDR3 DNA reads TGTGCCAGCAGCTTAGACGGGACAAGGAATGAGCAGTTCTTC. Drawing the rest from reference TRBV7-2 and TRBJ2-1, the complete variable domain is GAGVSQSPSNKVTEKGKDVELRCDPISGHTALYWYRQSLGQGLEFLIYFQGNSAPDKSGLPSDRFSAERTGGSVSTLTIQRTQQEDSAVYLCASSLDGTRNEQFFGPGTRLTVL.

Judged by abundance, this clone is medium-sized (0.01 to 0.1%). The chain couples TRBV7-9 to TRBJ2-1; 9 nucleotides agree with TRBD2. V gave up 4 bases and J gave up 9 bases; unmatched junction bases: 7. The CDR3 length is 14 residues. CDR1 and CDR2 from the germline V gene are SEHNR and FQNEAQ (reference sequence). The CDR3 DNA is TGTGCCAGCAGCTCCCTAGCGGGGAGCTTTGAGCAGTTCTTC. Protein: CASSSLAGSFEQFF. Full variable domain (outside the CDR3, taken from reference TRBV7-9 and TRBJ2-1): DTGVSQNPRHKITKRGQNVTFRCDPISEHNRLYWYRQTLGQGPEFLTYFQNEAQLEKSRLLSDRFSAERPKGSFSTLEIQRTEQGDSAMYLCASSSLAGSFEQFFGPGTRLTVL.

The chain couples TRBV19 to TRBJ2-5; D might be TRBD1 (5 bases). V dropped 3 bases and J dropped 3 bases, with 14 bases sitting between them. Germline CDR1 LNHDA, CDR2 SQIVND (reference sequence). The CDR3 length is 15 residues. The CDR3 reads CASSIPQGSKETQYF. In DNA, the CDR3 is TGTGCCAGTAGTATTCCCCAGGGATCTAAAGAGACCCAGTACTTC.

The CDR3 spells CASSHVQGDGNEQFF. DNA for the CDR3: TGTGCCAGCAGCCATGTACAGGGGGACGGGAATGAGCAGTTCTTC. V usage is TRBV4-2 and J usage is TRBJ2-1; 8 bases match TRBD1. J gave up 7 bases and V 3 bases, and 8 bases lay outside the gene matches. The germline V gene has CDR1 LGHNA and CDR2 YNFKEQ. The length of the CDR3 is 15 residues.

DNA of the CDR3: TGTGCCAGCAGCTTGGGGGCGGGATTCTCCTACGAGCAGTACTTC. Amino acids: CASSLGAGFSYEQYF. The gene calls are TRBV7-3 and TRBJ2-7, with D possibly called TRBD1 or TRBD2 (6 bases each). CDR1 is SGHTA, CDR2 FQGTGA, per germline. The CDR3 is 15 residues long. V lost 3 bases, J lost 0 bases, and 12 bases lay in between.

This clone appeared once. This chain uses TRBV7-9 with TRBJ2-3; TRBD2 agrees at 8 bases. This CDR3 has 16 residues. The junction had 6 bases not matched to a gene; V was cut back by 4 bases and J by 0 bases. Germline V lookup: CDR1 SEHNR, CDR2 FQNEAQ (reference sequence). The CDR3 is CASSSKLAESTDTQYF. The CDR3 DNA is TGTGCCAGCAGCTCGAAACTAGCGGAGAGCACAGATACGCAGTATTTT.

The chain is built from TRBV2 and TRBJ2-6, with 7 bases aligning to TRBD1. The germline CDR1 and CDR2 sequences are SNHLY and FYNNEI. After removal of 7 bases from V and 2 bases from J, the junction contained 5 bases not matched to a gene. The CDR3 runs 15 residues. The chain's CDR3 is CASIGGVAGANVLTF. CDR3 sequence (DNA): TGTGCCAGCATAGGGGGCGTAGCTGGGGCCAACGTCCTGACTTTC.

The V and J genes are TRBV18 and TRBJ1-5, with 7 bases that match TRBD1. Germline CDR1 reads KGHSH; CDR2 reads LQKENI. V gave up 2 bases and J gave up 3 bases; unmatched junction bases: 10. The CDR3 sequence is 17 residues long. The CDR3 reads CASSPLHTGQSNQPQHF. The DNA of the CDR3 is TGTGCCAGCTCACCATTACATACGGGACAGTCCAATCAGCCCCAGCATTTT.

Here the CDR3 reads CASSPVDRIQETQYF. The CDR3 DNA reads TGTGCCAGCTCGCCGGTAGACAGGATTCAAGAGACCCAGTACTTC. This chain links TRBV18 with TRBJ2-5, with D possibly TRBD1 on 6 matching bases. This CDR3 is 15 amino acids long. Per germline, CDR1 KGHSH and CDR2 LQKENI. Trimming removed 6 bases at V and 2 bases at J, with 16 bases between.

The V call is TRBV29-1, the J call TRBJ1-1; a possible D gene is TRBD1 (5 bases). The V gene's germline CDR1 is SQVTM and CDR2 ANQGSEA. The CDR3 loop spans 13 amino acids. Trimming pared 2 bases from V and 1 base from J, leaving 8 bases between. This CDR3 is CSVESTENTEAFF. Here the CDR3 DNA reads TGCAGCGTTGAATCGACAGAGAACACTGAAGCTTTCTTT.

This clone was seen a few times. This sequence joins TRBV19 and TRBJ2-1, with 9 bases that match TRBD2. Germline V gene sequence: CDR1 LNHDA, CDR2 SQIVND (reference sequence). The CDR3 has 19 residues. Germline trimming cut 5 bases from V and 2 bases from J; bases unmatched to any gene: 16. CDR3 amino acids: CASSGLRLAVLRAYNEQFF. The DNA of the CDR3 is TGTGCCAGTAGTGGGTTAAGACTAGCGGTCCTTCGGGCCTACAATGAGCAGTTCTTC.

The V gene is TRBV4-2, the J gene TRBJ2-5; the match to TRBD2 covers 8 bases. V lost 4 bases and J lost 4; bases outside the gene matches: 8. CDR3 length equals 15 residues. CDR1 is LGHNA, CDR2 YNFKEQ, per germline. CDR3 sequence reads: CASSPRAGVSETQYF. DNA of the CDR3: TGTGCCAGCAGCCCGAGAGCGGGAGTGTCAGAGACCCAGTACTTC.

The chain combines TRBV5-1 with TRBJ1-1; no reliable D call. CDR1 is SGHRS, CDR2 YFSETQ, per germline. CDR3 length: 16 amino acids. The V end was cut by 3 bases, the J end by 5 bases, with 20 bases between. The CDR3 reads CASSWGGEADGTEAFF. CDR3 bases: TGCGCCAGCAGCTGGGGTGGTGAGGCTGATGGGACTGAAGCTTTCTTT.

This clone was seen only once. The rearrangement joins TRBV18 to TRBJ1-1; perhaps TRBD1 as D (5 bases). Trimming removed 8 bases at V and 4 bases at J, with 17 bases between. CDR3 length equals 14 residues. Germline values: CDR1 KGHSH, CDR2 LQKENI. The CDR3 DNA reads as TGTGCCAGCACATCGGACACAGTTTCCACTGAAGCTTTCTTT. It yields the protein CASTSDTVSTEAFF.

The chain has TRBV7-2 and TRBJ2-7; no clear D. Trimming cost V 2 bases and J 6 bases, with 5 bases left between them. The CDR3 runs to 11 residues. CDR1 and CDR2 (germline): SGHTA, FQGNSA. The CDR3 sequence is CASSLSPEQYF. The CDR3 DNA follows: TGTGCCAGCAGCTTATCCCCCGAGCAGTACTTC.

CDR3 coding DNA: TGTGCCAGCACTCGTTGGGGGGGACAGGGGCTTCTCGAGATGAACTATGGCTACACCTTC. Its protein is CASTRWGGQGLLEMNYGYTF. The chain is built from TRBV28 and TRBJ1-2, with TRBD1 matching 10 bases. This CDR3 region has 20 residues. Unmatched junction bases numbered 22, after V lost 7 bases and J lost 2 bases. CDR1 is MDHEN, CDR2 SYDVKM, per germline.

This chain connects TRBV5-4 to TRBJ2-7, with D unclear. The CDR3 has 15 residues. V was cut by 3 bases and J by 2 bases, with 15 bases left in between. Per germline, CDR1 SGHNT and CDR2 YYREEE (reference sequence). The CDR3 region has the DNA TGTGCCAGCAGCTCAGAGCCCCACTCAGCCTACGAGCAGTACTTC. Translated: CASSSEPHSAYEQYF.

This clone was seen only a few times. In DNA form, the CDR3 reads TGTGCCAGCAGCAAGACAGGAACCGGGGAGCTGTTTTTT. It encodes CASSKTGTGELFF. This sequence joins TRBV9 and TRBJ2-2; tentatively, D is TRBD1 (6 bases). The CDR3 spans 13 residues. V was cut by 4 bases and J by 5 bases, with 9 bases left in between. Germline CDR1 is SGDLS and CDR2 is YYNGEE.

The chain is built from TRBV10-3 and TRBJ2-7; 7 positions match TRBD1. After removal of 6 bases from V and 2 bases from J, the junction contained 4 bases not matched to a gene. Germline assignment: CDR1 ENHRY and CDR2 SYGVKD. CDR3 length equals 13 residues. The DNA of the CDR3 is TGTGCCATCAGCCCTGGACAGGCCTACGAGCAGTACTTC. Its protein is CAISPGQAYEQYF.

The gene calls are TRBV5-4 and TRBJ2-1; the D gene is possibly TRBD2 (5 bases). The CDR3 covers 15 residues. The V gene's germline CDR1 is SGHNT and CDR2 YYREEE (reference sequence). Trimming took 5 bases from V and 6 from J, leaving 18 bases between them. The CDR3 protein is CASRPMAEAANEQFF. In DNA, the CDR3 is TGTGCCAGCAGACCAATGGCGGAGGCCGCCAATGAGCAGTTCTTC.